A selection of T cell receptor beta chains follows, all from one sample in a study of CD8 T cells in Susac syndrome. Each CDR3 protein is one row after TCRdb ran MiXCR on the immunoSEQ multiplex PCR reads. The data show over 150,000 distinct CDR3 sequences, around 94% seen once. Sequencing was performed on CD4+ T cells from PBMCs. The receptors derive from a human donor with Susac syndrome. CDR3s include the opening cysteine and the closing phenylalanine or tryptophan. The D gene is left open where the match is weak. Some rows mark clone size as missing; the rest say once, few, many or name a class of expanded clone.

>TRBJ1-1|TRBV12-3/TRBV12-4|TRBD1|-
CASSLTWTGSEAFF
TGTGCCAGCAGTTTAACCTGGACAGGAAGTGAAGCTTTCTTT
>TRBJ1-4|TRBV12-3/TRBV12-4|-|-
CASSPGHYEKLFF
TGTGCCAGCAGCCCCGGACATTATGAAAAACTGTTTTTT
>TRBJ2-1|TRBV4-1|-|-
CASSQATRGVYNEQFF
TGCGCCAGCAGCCAAGCGACTAGGGGGGTGTACAATGAGCAGTTCTTC
>TRBJ2-1|TRBV20-1|-|-
CSAGEGGIEQFF
TGCAGTGCCGGGGAGGGGGGGATTGAGCAGTTCTTC
>TRBJ2-3|TRBV20-1|-|once
CSARVWELVTDTQYF
TGCAGTGCTAGAGTTTGGGAGCTGGTCACAGATACGCAGTATTTT
>TRBJ2-4|TRBV7-9|TRBD1|-
CASSPGQGVAKNIQYF
TGTGCCAGCAGTCCAGGACAGGGTGTTGCCAAAAACATTCAGTACTTC
>TRBJ2-7|TRBV18|-|-
CASSHRDGDYEQYF
TGTGCCAGCTCACACCGGGACGGAGACTACGAGCAGTACTTC
>TRBJ1-1|TRBV12-3/TRBV12-4|-|-
CASSLQGENTEAFF
TGTGCCAGCAGTTTACAGGGAGAGAACACTGAAGCTTTCTTT
>TRBJ2-7|TRBV7-9|TRBD2|once
CASSLSGTSGSYEQYF
TGTGCCAGCAGCTTATCTGGGACTAGCGGCTCCTACGAGCAGTACTTC
>TRBJ2-5|TRBV5-1|-|once
CASSLGRGGETQYF
TGCGCCAGCAGCTTAGGCAGGGGAGGAGAGACCCAGTACTTC
>TRBJ2-7|TRBV2|-|-
CASVGPSSYEQYF
TGTGCCTCAGTCGGACCTAGCTCCTACGAGCAGTACTTC
>TRBJ2-3|TRBV9|-|-
CASSVQGTDTQYF
TGTGCCAGCAGCGTACAGGGTACAGATACGCAGTATTTT
>TRBJ1-2|TRBV20-1|-|-
CSVNRDLGYTF
TGCAGTGTTAACAGGGATCTTGGCTACACCTTC
>TRBJ1-1|TRBV29-1|-|few
CSVGALYTLNTEAFF
TGCAGCGTTGGGGCCCTTTACACACTGAACACTGAAGCTTTCTTT
>TRBJ2-7|TRBV20-1|TRBD1|-
CSARPLGQVSGEQYF
TGCAGTGCTAGACCCCTGGGACAGGTATCTGGCGAGCAGTACTTC
>TRBJ1-5|TRBV20-1|-|-
CSARADSNQPQHF
TGCAGTGCTAGGGCCGACAGCAATCAGCCCCAGCATTTT
>TRBJ2-3|TRBV14|-|-
CASSQVGVAYQPTQYF
TGTGCCAGCAGCCAAGTGGGGGTAGCGTACCAACCGACGCAGTATTTT
>TRBJ2-6|TRBV19|-|-
CASRQISGANVLTF
TGTGCCAGTAGACAGATCTCTGGGGCCAACGTCCTGACTTTC
>TRBJ2-4|TRBV20-1|-|-
CSATGGGQSGKNIQYF
TGCAGTGCTACGGGGGGGGGACAGAGTGGCAAAAACATTCAGTACTTC
>TRBJ2-5|TRBV3-1|-|-
CASSQEGQETQYF
TGTGCCAGCAGCCAAGAAGGTCAGGAGACCCAGTACTTC
>TRBJ2-1|TRBV4-3|TRBD2|once
CASSQEKETSGYNEQFF
TGCGCCAGCAGCCAAGAGAAGGAGACTAGCGGCTACAATGAGCAGTTCTTC
>TRBJ1-2|TRBV30|-|-
CAWSLTGLVGYTF
TGTGCCTGGAGTTTAACAGGGTTGGTTGGCTACACCTTC
>TRBJ2-5|TRBV14|-|-
CASSQDRGQETQYF
TGTGCCAGCAGCCAAGATAGGGGACAAGAGACCCAGTACTTC
>TRBJ1-1|TRBV3-1|TRBD1|-
CASSYGTDTEAFF
TGTGCCAGCAGTTATGGGACAGACACTGAAGCTTTCTTT
>TRBJ1-2|TRBV13|TRBD1|-
CASSSRDRQGYGYTF
TGTGCCAGCAGCTCTCGGGACCGACAGGGGTATGGCTACACCTTC
>TRBJ1-1|TRBV11-2|-|-
CASSLEAGTEAFF
TGTGCCAGCAGCCTAGAGGCGGGGACTGAAGCTTTCTTT
>TRBJ2-2|TRBV4-1|TRBD1|-
CASSHHPGTVNTGELFF
TGCGCCAGCAGCCACCACCCCGGGACAGTAAACACCGGGGAGCTGTTTTTT
>TRBJ1-2|TRBV6-4|-|-
CASRPQASTYGYTF
TGTGCCAGCAGACCACAGGCCTCGACCTATGGCTACACCTTC
>TRBJ2-7|TRBV18|TRBD2|-
CASSRWTSGSYEQYF
TGTGCCAGCTCACGCTGGACTAGCGGGAGCTACGAGCAGTACTTC
>TRBJ1-2|TRBV6-2/TRBV6-3|-|once
CASSGGRNIYGYTF
TGTGCCAGCAGCGGGGGACGGAATATCTATGGCTACACCTTC
>TRBJ2-1|TRBV7-2|-|-
CASRLLGGNEQFF
TGTGCCAGCAGGCTCTTAGGGGGCAATGAGCAGTTCTTC
>TRBJ2-7|TRBV7-9|-|few
CASSLSGEQYF
TGTGCCAGCAGCTTATCCGGCGAGCAGTACTTC
>TRBJ1-1|TRBV6-1|-|-
CASRPGGAGTEAFF
TGTGCCAGCAGACCCGGGGGCGCCGGGACTGAAGCTTTCTTT
>TRBJ1-4|TRBV20-1|TRBD1|-
CSARTWGQGANEKLFF
TGCAGTGCTAGGACGTGGGGACAGGGCGCTAATGAAAAACTGTTTTTT
>TRBJ2-7|TRBV4-2|-|-
CASSQDWLAGTSYEQYF
TGTGCCAGCAGCCAAGATTGGTTGGCGGGGACTTCCTACGAGCAGTACTTC
>TRBJ2-3|TRBV18|TRBD2|-
CASSPLAGVADTQYF
TGTGCCAGCTCGCCTTTAGCGGGAGTCGCAGATACGCAGTATTTT
>TRBJ2-1|TRBV29-1|-|-
CSVVEGAYNEQFF
TGCAGCGTTGTAGAGGGGGCCTACAATGAGCAGTTCTTC
>TRBJ1-1|TRBV3-1|-|-
CASSQGWATEAFF
TGTGCCAGCAGCCAGGGTTGGGCCACTGAAGCTTTCTTT
>TRBJ2-1|TRBV10-2|-|-
CASRNNEQFF
TGCGCCAGCAGAAACAATGAGCAGTTCTTC
>TRBJ2-1|TRBV27|TRBD1|-
CASSFRTGPQFF
TGTGCCAGCAGTTTTCGGACAGGGCCACAGTTCTTC
>TRBJ2-5|TRBV29-1|-|-
CSVEMAAQETQYF
TGCAGCGTTGAAATGGCAGCTCAGGAGACCCAGTACTTC
>TRBJ1-5|TRBV28|TRBD1|-
CASSLMGQGYQPQHF
TGTGCCAGCAGTTTAATGGGACAGGGGTATCAGCCCCAGCATTTT
>TRBJ2-1|TRBV15|-|-
CATSRRLEAGFNEQFF
TGTGCCACCAGCAGACGGCTAGAGGCGGGATTCAATGAGCAGTTCTTC
>TRBJ1-1|TRBV18|TRBD1|-
CASSSSGTETFF
TGTGCCAGCTCATCGTCCGGGACAGAGACTTTCTTT
>TRBJ2-3|TRBV5-1|-|-
CASSLDLDFEYF
TGCGCCAGCAGCTTGGATCTGGACTTTGAGTATTTT
>TRBJ2-3|TRBV30|TRBD1|-
CAWSGTVSRMDTQYF
TGTGCCTGGAGCGGGACAGTTTCACGAATGGATACGCAGTATTTT
>TRBJ1-1|TRBV30|-|-
CAWSEGYDTEAFF
TGTGCCTGGAGTGAAGGGTACGACACTGAAGCTTTCTTT
>TRBJ1-4|TRBV28|-|-
CASSLGGNSNEKLFF
TGTGCCAGCAGTTTAGGGGGCAACTCCAATGAAAAACTGTTTTTT
>TRBJ1-6|TRBV7-9|TRBD1|-
CASSLASGGVRPLHF
TGTGCCAGCAGCTTAGCCTCAGGGGGCGTGAGGCCCCTCCACTTT
>TRBJ2-1|TRBV30|TRBD2|-
CAWSPWTSVYNEQFF
TGTGCCTGGAGTCCGTGGACTAGCGTATACAATGAGCAGTTCTTC
>TRBJ2-1|TRBV20-1|-|-
CSASAGGDEQFF
TGCAGTGCTAGCGCAGGCGGGGATGAGCAGTTCTTC
>TRBJ1-5|TRBV3-1|-|-
CASSQGQQQGPQHF
TGTGCCAGCAGCCAAGGACAGCAGCAAGGGCCCCAGCATTTT
>TRBJ2-7|TRBV12-3/TRBV12-4|-|-
CASSLQGPYYEQYF
TGTGCCAGCAGTTTACAGGGCCCTTACTACGAGCAGTACTTC
>TRBJ1-2|TRBV9|TRBD1|-
CASSSGQGINYGYTF
TGTGCCAGCAGCTCAGGACAGGGGATTAACTATGGCTACACCTTC